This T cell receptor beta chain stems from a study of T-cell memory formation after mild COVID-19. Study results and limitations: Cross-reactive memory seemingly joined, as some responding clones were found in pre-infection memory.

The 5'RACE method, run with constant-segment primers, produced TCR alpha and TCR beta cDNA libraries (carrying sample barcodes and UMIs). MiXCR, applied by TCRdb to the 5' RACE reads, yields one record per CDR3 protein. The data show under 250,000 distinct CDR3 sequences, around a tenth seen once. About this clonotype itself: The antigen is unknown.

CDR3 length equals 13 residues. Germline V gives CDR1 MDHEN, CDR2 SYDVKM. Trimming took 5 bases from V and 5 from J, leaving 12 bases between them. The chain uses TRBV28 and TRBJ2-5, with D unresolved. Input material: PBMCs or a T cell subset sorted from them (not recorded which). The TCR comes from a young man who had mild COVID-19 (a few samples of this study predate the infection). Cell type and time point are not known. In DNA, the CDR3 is TGTGCCAGCAGTCCGGTCTGGTCGGAGACCCAGTACTTC. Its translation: CASSPVWSETQYF.